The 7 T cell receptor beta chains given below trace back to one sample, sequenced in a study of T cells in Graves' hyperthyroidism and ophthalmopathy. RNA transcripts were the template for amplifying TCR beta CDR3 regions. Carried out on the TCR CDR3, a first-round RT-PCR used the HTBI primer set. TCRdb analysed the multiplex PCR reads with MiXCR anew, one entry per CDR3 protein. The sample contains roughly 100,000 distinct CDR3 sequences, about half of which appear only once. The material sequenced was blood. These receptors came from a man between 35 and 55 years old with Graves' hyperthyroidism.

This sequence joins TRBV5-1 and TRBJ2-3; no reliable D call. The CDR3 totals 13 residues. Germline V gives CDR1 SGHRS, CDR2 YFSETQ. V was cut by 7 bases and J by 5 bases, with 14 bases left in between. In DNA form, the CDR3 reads TGCGCCAGCTACAACGAGCTTGTAGATACGCAGTATTTT. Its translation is CASYNELVDTQYF.

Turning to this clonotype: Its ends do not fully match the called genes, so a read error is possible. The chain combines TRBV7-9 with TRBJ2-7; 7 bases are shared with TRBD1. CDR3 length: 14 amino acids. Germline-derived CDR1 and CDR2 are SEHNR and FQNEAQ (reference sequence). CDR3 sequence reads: CARSAKTGTSEQYF. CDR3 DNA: TGTGCCCGCAGCGCCAAGACAGGGACGTCCGAGCAGTACTTC.

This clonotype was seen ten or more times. The CDR3 nucleotides are TGTGCCAGCAGTTACTCGATGATGTCAGGGCCTGGAGATACGCAGTATTTT. It codes for CASSYSMMSGPGDTQYF. The rearrangement links TRBV6-5 to TRBJ2-3, with D possibly matching TRBD1 (5 bases). CDR1 MNHEY and CDR2 SVGAGI come from the germline V gene. V was trimmed by 0 bases and J by 5 bases, leaving 18 bases between them. The CDR3 length is 17 residues.

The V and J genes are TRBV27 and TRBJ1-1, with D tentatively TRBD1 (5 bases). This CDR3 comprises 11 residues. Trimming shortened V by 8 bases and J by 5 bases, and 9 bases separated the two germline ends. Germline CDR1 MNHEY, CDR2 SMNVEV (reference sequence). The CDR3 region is CASGGGTEAFF. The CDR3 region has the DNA TGTGCCAGCGGCGGGGGGACTGAAGCTTTCTTT.

Here the CDR3 reads CAFEPQRGSYEQYF. Written as DNA, the CDR3 is TGTGCCTTTGAACCACAACGCGGCTCCTACGAGCAGTACTTC. The rearrangement uses TRBV7-8 and TRBJ2-7; D ambiguous. Germline V gene data show CDR1 as SGHVS and CDR2 as FQNEAQ. V was trimmed by 11 bases and J by 0 bases, leaving 17 bases between them. The CDR3 runs to 14 residues.

In DNA, the CDR3 is TGTGCCAGCAGTCCACGACAGGGGAACTATGGCTTTAACACTGAAGCTTTCTTT. Its protein is CASSPRQGNYGFNTEAFF. V gene TRBV6-6 combines with J gene TRBJ1-1, with 8 nucleotides matching TRBD1. Germline trimming cut 5 bases from V and 2 bases from J; bases unmatched to any gene: 16. Per the germline V gene, CDR1 is MNHNY and CDR2 is SVGAGI (reference sequence). The CDR3 loop spans 18 amino acids.

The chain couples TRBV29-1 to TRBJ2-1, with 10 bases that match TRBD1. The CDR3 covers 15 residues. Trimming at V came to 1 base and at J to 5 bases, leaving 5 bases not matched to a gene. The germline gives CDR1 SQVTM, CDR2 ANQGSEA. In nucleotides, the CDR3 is TGCAGCGTTGAAGGTCGGACAGGGGGGAACAATGAGCAGTTCTTC. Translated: CSVEGRTGGNNEQFF.